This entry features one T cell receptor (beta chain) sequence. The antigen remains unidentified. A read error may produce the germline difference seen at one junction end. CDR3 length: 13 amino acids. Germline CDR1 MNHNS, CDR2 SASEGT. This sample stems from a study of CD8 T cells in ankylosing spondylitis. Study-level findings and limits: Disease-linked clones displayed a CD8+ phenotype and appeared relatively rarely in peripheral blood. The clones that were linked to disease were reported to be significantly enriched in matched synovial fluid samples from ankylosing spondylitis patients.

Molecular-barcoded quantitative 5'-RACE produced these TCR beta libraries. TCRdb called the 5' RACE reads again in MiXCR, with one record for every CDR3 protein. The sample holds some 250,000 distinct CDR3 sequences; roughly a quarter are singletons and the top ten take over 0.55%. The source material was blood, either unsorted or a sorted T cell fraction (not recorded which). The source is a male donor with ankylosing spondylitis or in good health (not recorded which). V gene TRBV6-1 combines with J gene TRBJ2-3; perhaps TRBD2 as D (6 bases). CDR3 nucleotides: TGTTCCAGCAGCCCGGACTACGCAGATACGCAGTATTTT. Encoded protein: CSSSPDYADTQYF.